These 28 T cell receptor beta chains were all obtained from the same sample, sequenced in a study of tumor and adjacent non-tumor tissue in lung cancer. The library came from three nested PCR rounds adapted from ARM-PCR protocols. Via MiXCR, TCRdb re-called the multiplex PCR reads, giving one row per CDR3 protein. This sample yields almost 75,000 distinct CDR3 sequences, of which roughly 70% are seen a single time; approximately 30% belongs to the top ten. No cell sorting was done before RNA was extracted from the tissue. Distant lung tissue was collected more than 3 cm away from the tumor edge. Sample: distant non-tumor lung tissue. The receptor source for this set is a woman in her 50s with non-small cell lung cancer.

Remarks on this clonotype: Because the CDR3 is missing its conserved closing phenylalanine or tryptophan, this is likely a read error. The chain is built from TRBV6-2 or TRBV6-3 and TRBJ1-1; no firm D call. Between the trimmed V and J ends, which lost 7 bases and 1 base, there was a span of 7 bases. The CDR3 length is 12 residues. Germline V gene lookup returns CDR1 MNHEY and CDR2 SVGEGT. Here the CDR3 reads CASTTWNTEAFL. CDR3 DNA: TGTGCCAGCACTACGTGGAACACTGAAGCTTTCCTT.

The chain has TRBV4-1 and TRBJ2-3, with 8 bases that match TRBD2. Looked up from germline, CDR1 is MGHRA and CDR2 is YSYEKL. The CDR3 loop spans 18 amino acids. This CDR3 reads CVSSQDPPPGLGTDTQYF. CDR3 nucleotides: TGCGTAAGCAGCCAAGACCCCCCTCCGGGACTAGGCACAGATACGCAGTATTTT.

As regards this clonotype: This may stem from a read error, because a much larger clone lies one nucleotide away. The chain has TRBV6-1 and TRBJ1-1; D remains ambiguous. The V gene lost 3 bases and the J gene lost 1 base, with 12 bases spanning the gap. This CDR3 has 15 residues. CDR1 MNHNS and CDR2 SASEGT come from the germline V gene. Written as DNA, the CDR3 is TGTGCCAGCAGTGACGATTGGCAGGCGAACACTGAAGCTTTCTTT. This encodes CASSDDWQANTEAFF.

As for this clonotype: This CDR3 is missing its conserved last phenylalanine or tryptophan, likely due to a read error. This rearrangement joins TRBV6-1 to TRBJ2-3, with 8 bases fitting TRBD2. Germline-derived CDR1 and CDR2 are MNHNS and SASEGT. The CDR3 is 13 amino acids. DNA for the CDR3: TGTACCAGCATCCAGCGGGAGCGGGATACGCAGTATTCT. It is translated as CTSIQRERDTQYS.

As for this clonotype: Sequence at one end of the junction differs from germline and may be a read error. The chain links TRBV12-3 or TRBV12-4 to TRBJ1-6; 7 bases agree with TRBD1. This CDR3 spans 15 amino acids. Here the CDR3 reads CASSSGGGANSPIHF. The CDR3 nucleotides read TGTGCCAGCAGCTCAGGAGGGGGCGCAAATTCACCCATCCACTTC.

Comments on this clonotype: A much bigger clone sits one base away, suggesting this may be a read error. V and J are TRBV4-1 and TRBJ2-1; D unclear. This CDR3 comprises 12 residues. Germline assignment: CDR1 MGHRA and CDR2 YSYEKL. CDR3 in DNA: TGCGCCAGCAGCCAAACCATCAATGAGCAGCTCTTC. It codes for CASSQTINEQLF.

As to this clonotype: One end of the junction fails to match germline, which may point to a read error. The chain employs TRBV7-3 and TRBJ2-1; no reliable D call. This CDR3 spans 14 amino acids. CDR1 SGHTA and CDR2 FQGTGA come from the germline V gene. The CDR3 sequence is CASSPSPGWNEQFF. The CDR3 coding sequence is TGTGCCAGCAGCCCCAGTCCGGGTTGGAATGAACAGTTCTTC.

This clonotype was picked up a small number of times. This may come from a read error, since a much larger clone is one base off. The chain employs TRBV6-5 and TRBJ2-1, with D perhaps matching TRBD1 or TRBD2 (5 bases each). The germline CDR1 and CDR2 sequences are MNHEY and SVGAGI. The CDR3 consists of 18 residues. CDR3 DNA: TGTACCAGCAGTGATACGGGGCTCTTCACCGGCTCCTACAATGAGCAGTTCTTC. Its protein product is CTSSDTGLFTGSYNEQFF.

This clonotype was counted once. As the CDR3 is not closed by the conserved phenylalanine or tryptophan, this likely results from a read error. The chain recombines TRBV6-6 with TRBJ2-5; no clear D gene. The germline gives CDR1 MNHNY, CDR2 SVGAGI (reference sequence). This CDR3 has 14 amino acids. CDR3 bases: TGTGCAAGCAGTTATCCAGGAAGGGCGGAGATCCAGTACTAC. Translated, it gives CASSYPGRAEIQYY.

As regards this clonotype: The conserved closing phenylalanine or tryptophan is absent in this CDR3, likely reflecting a read error. This chain uses TRBV7-9 with TRBJ1-5; D is undetermined. The CDR3 covers 13 residues. The V gene lost 4 bases and the J gene lost 1 base, with 5 bases spanning the gap. From germline, CDR1 is SEHNR and CDR2 FQNEAQ (reference sequence). This CDR3 reads CASSSDSNQPQHL. CDR3 in DNA: TGTGCCAGCAGCTCAGACAGCAATCAGCCCCAGCATTTA.

In regard to this clonotype: A single base separates this from a much larger clone, so it may be a read error. The chain recombines TRBV28 with TRBJ2-1; TRBD2 matches at 8 bases. Germline CDR1 and CDR2: MDHEN and SYDVKM. The CDR3 contains 14 residues. The CDR3 coding sequence is TGTGCCAGCAGGAGAGCGGGAGAGATAAATGAGCAGCTCTTC. This codes for CASRRAGEINEQLF.

This clonotype was seen a few times. This may stem from a read error, because a much larger clone lies one nucleotide away. The CDR3 does not end in the conserved phenylalanine or tryptophan, so this is likely a read error. The V gene is TRBV29-1, the J gene TRBJ2-7; 7 positions agree with TRBD1. The V and J ends lost 4 bases and 7 bases, in that order; junction bases with no gene match: 7. The CDR3 extends over 12 amino acids. Germline V lookup: CDR1 SQVTM, CDR2 ANQGSEA. The CDR3 DNA follows: TGCAGCGTTGGGACAGGTTGGTGGGAGCAGTACTTA. This encodes CSVGTGWWEQYL.

This clonotype was seen many times. V and J are TRBV6-2 or TRBV6-3 and TRBJ2-4, with TRBD2 as a possible D gene (6 bases). Germline-derived CDR1 and CDR2 are MNHEY and SVGEGT. The V end was cut by 8 bases, the J end by 5 bases, with 16 bases between. The CDR3 spans 14 residues. The CDR3 protein is CASEPKTRENIQYF. CDR3 DNA sequence: TGTGCCAGCGAACCTAAGACTAGAGAAAACATTCAGTACTTC.

With regard to this clonotype: Being one base from a much bigger clone, this may be a read error. This chain joins TRBV28 and TRBJ2-3; no clear D. The CDR3 contains 12 residues. Germline V gene data show CDR1 as MDHEN and CDR2 as SYDVKM. The CDR3, as DNA: TGTGCCAGCAGTTTAGACACAGATATGCAGTATTTT. Amino acid sequence: CASSLDTDMQYF. Full variable domain (rest looked up from reference TRBV28 and TRBJ2-3): DVKVTQSSRYLVKRTGEKVFLECVQDMDHENMFWYRQDPGLGLRLIYFSYDVKMKEKGDIPEGYSVSREKKERFSLILESASTNQTSMYLCASSLDTDMQYFGPGTRLTVL.

V gene TRBV11-2 combines with J gene TRBJ2-1; the match to TRBD2 covers 9 bases. CDR1 SGHAT and CDR2 FQNNGV come from the germline V gene. There are 14 residues in the CDR3. Unmatched junction bases numbered 8, after V lost 7 bases and J lost 7 bases. The CDR3 nucleotides read TGTGCCAGCAACATTAGCGGGAGCTCAAATGAGCAGTTCTTC. Its translation is CASNISGSSNEQFF. Variable domain in full (rest from reference TRBV11-2 and TRBJ2-1): EAGVAQSPRYKIIEKRQSVAFWCNPISGHATLYWYQQILGQGPKLLIQFQNNGVVDDSQLPKDRFSAERLKGVDSTLKIQPAKLEDSAVYLCASNISGSSNEQFFGPGTRLTVL.

Comments on this clonotype: A single base separates this from a much larger clone, so it may be a read error. V usage is TRBV20-1 and J usage is TRBJ2-7; D is undetermined. CDR1 is DFQATT, CDR2 SNEGSKA, per germline (reference sequence). The CDR3 contains 14 residues. V was pared by 3 bases and J by 0 bases, with 12 bases between. The CDR3 coding sequence is TGCAGTGCTAGCGGCCGCGCCAACTCCTACGAGCAGTACTTC. Translating it yields CSASGRANSYEQYF.

This clonotype was seen just once. Given a much more abundant clone one base away, this may be a read error. The CDR3 does not close with the conserved phenylalanine or tryptophan, likely indicating a read error. J is TRBJ2-2 and V is TRBV12-3 or TRBV12-4; 7 positions agree with TRBD1. V shed 6 bases and J 6 bases; nucleotides not matched to a gene: 10. This CDR3 spans 15 amino acids. CDR3 DNA sequence: TGTGCCAGCAGGACCGACAGGGAGATTGCCGGGGAGCTGTTTTCT. Its protein product is CASRTDREIAGELFS.

The chain links TRBV6-5 to TRBJ1-2, with 8 bases that match TRBD1. CDR1 and CDR2 (germline): MNHEY, SVGAGI. J was trimmed by 13 bases and V by 5 bases; bases with no gene match: 12. This CDR3 is 13 amino acids long. The CDR3 sequence: CASSPGGTYDCTF. In DNA, the CDR3 is TGTGCCAGCAGTCCAGGGGGCACCTATGACTGCACCTTC.

The table lists this clonotype with a count of one. The chain couples TRBV18 to TRBJ2-7, with D unclear. Trimming shortened V by 3 bases and J by 2 bases, and 11 bases separated the two germline ends. The CDR3 length is 14 residues. CDR1 is KGHSH and CDR2 is LQKENI in the germline V gene. Written as DNA, the CDR3 is TGTGCCAGCTCACCGCCTCCGGGTACCTACGAGCAGTACTTC. It encodes CASSPPPGTYEQYF. The variable domain in full, completed from reference TRBV18 and TRBJ2-7, reads NAGVMQNPRHLVRRRGQEARLRCSPMKGHSHVYWYRQLPEEGLKFMVYLQKENIIDESGMPKERFSAEFPKEGPSILRIQQVVRGDSAAYFCASSPPPGTYEQYFGPGTRLTVT.

As to this clonotype: Its ends do not fully match the called genes, so a read error is possible. The chain has TRBV29-1 and TRBJ2-1; 7 bases align to TRBD2. This CDR3 spans 14 amino acids. CDR1 is SQVTM and CDR2 is ANQGSEA in the germline V gene. CDR3 residues: CSLSRGSSYDDQLF. The CDR3 DNA is TGCAGCTTATCGCGGGGGAGCTCCTACGATGATCAATTGTTC.

On this clonotype: The junction departs from germline at one end; a sequencing error may be responsible. The chain has TRBV20-1 and TRBJ2-6; perhaps TRBD1 as D (6 bases). The CDR3 spans 16 residues. Looked up from germline, CDR1 is DFQATT and CDR2 is SNEGSKA (reference sequence). CDR3 protein: CSAGWDTNSGANLLTF. The DNA for the CDR3 is TGCAGTGCAGGTTGGGACACCAACTCTGGGGCCAACCTCCTGACTTTC.

About this clonotype itself: Since no conserved phenylalanine or tryptophan closes the CDR3, a read error is the likely cause. Because the CDR3's place on the DNA is in doubt, the DNA is left out and the CDR3 is given as listed by TCRdb. The rearrangement uses TRBV11-2 and TRBJ2-7; TRBD2 is taken as the D call from the table, unchecked against the DNA. Germline CDR1 and CDR2: SGHAT and FQNNGV. The CDR3 spans 15 residues, counting both ends. CDR3 sequence reads: CASNPWASGSYEQYY.

V and J are TRBV11-3 and TRBJ2-5; unclear D gene. CDR1 is SGHNT and CDR2 is YENEEA in the germline V gene. V dropped 1 base and J dropped 2 bases, with 11 bases sitting between them. The length of the CDR3 is 15 residues. The CDR3 loop is CASSLAETSQETQYF. CDR3 in DNA: TGTGCCAGCAGCTTAGCCGAGACGAGTCAAGAGACCCAGTACTTC.

As to this clonotype: An end of the junction does not agree with germline; a read error may underlie this. The DNA of the CDR3 is TGTGCCAGCAGCTGGAAAGCCGGGACGGTCAGCTCCTACGAGCAGTGCTTC. Amino acids: CASSWKAGTVSSYEQCF. This rearrangement joins TRBV11-2 to TRBJ2-7; the D call may be TRBD1 or TRBD2 (5 bases each). The CDR3 contains 17 residues. The germline V gene encodes CDR1 SGHAT and CDR2 FQNNGV. Using reference TRBV11-2 and TRBJ2-7 for the parts outside the CDR3, the full variable domain is EAGVAQSPRYKIIEKRQSVAFWCNPISGHATLYWYQQILGQGPKLLIQFQNNGVVDDSQLPKDRFSAERLKGVDSTLKIQPAKLEDSAVYLCASSWKAGTVSSYEQCFGPGTRLTVT.

Concerning this clonotype itself: One junction end disagrees with the germline gene, perhaps due to a read error. The chain couples TRBV11-2 to TRBJ2-1; D possibly corresponds to TRBD1 (5 bases). The germline V gene encodes CDR1 SGHAT and CDR2 FQNNGV. The CDR3 has 15 amino acids. CDR3 loop: CASASGLSFYNEQFF. CDR3 in DNA: TGTGCCAGCGCCTCAGGGCTTAGCTTCTACAATGAGCAATTCTTC. The full variable domain, its missing parts supplied by reference TRBV11-2 and TRBJ2-1, is EAGVAQSPRYKIIEKRQSVAFWCNPISGHATLYWYQQILGQGPKLLIQFQNNGVVDDSQLPKDRFSAERLKGVDSTLKIQPAKLEDSAVYLCASASGLSFYNEQFFGPGTRLTVL.

This chain links TRBV4-1 with TRBJ1-5, with TRBD1 as a possible D gene (6 bases). This CDR3 contains 14 residues. Germline-derived CDR1 and CDR2 are MGHRA and YSYEKL. Trimming took off 5 bases at V and 10 bases at J, with 18 bases between the two ends. DNA for the CDR3: TGCGCCAGCAGCAACGGGACACGGGCGGACCCCCAGCATTTT. This codes for CASSNGTRADPQHF.

This chain joins TRBV6-5 and TRBJ2-5, with D possibly matching TRBD1 (6 bases). Germline assignment: CDR1 MNHEY and CDR2 SVGAGI. CDR3 length: 14 residues. Trimming left V 3 bases short and J 8 bases short, with 16 bases between. DNA of the CDR3: TGTGCCAGCAGTTATCCACAGGGCTCAACCACCCAGTACTTC. Translation gives CASSYPQGSTTQYF.

About this clonotype itself: It is likely a read error, because the conserved phenylalanine at the end of the CDR3 is missing. This chain uses TRBV5-5 with TRBJ2-5; TRBD2 matches 10 bases. Germline-derived CDR1 and CDR2 are SGHKS and YYEKEE (reference sequence). The CDR3 spans 16 residues. The CDR3 coding sequence is TGTGCCAGCAGATCATCCGGGACTAGCGACCAAGAGTCCCAGTACCTC. This sequence encodes CASRSSGTSDQESQYL.